These 14 T cell receptor beta chains share one sample of origin, sequenced in a study of identical twins. MiXCR, run by TCRdb on the 5' RACE reads, gives a single entry per CDR3 protein. The sample includes roughly 1,500,000 distinct CDR3 sequences, roughly a third seen only once; the top ten take about 0.27%. The sequenced sample was cord blood. These receptors all stem from a newborn girl in good health.

This clonotype was counted a few times. This sequence joins TRBV30 and TRBJ2-5; TRBD2 agrees at 10 bases. After removal of 5 bases from V and 5 bases from J, the junction contained 14 bases not matched to a gene. Germline V gene sequence: CDR1 GTSNPN, CDR2 SVGIG (reference sequence). The CDR3 contains 16 residues. CDR3 in DNA: TGTGCCTGGGTCCGTTCTACGGGACTAGCGAGGGAGACCCAGTACTTC. This codes for CAWVRSTGLARETQYF.

This clonotype was seen a few times. The chain combines TRBV10-3 with TRBJ1-5; a weak D match, TRBD1 (5 bases). Per germline, CDR1 ENHRY and CDR2 SYGVKD. Trimming stripped 2 bases from V and 0 bases from J, with 14 bases between. The CDR3 is made up of 17 amino acids. The CDR3 DNA reads as TGTGCCATCAGTGAGGGCAGGGCGGTCGTTAGCAATCAGCCCCAGCATTTT. This sequence encodes CAISEGRAVVSNQPQHF.

In this sample, this clonotype turned up a few times. The chain uses TRBV21-1 and TRBJ2-7; the table gives TRBD1 as D, unverified against the DNA. TRBV21-1 is annotated as a pseudogene. The CDR3 is 14 residues long. In DNA form, the CDR3 reads TGTGCCAGCAGCAACCCCTCTTCCGGCAACGAGCAGTACTTC. It yields the protein CASSNPSSGNEQYF.

The V call is TRBV27, the J call TRBJ1-2; TRBD1 is a possible D gene (6 bases). V was pared by 1 base and J by 2 bases, with 14 bases between. Germline loops: CDR1 MNHEY, CDR2 SMNVEV (reference sequence). The CDR3 contains 16 residues. CDR3 sequence (DNA): TGTGCCAGCAGTTTATACGGCAGGAGGGGGAACTATGGCTACACCTTC. It translates to CASSLYGRRGNYGYTF.

V gene TRBV3-1 combines with J gene TRBJ1-5, with D possibly matching TRBD1 (6 bases). Deletions cut 0 bases from V and 6 bases from J, with 12 bases between. Germline CDR1 LGHDT, CDR2 YNNKEL (reference sequence). The CDR3 is made up of 15 amino acids. The CDR3 coding sequence is TGTGCCAGCAGCCAAGACGCCACAGGGTTTCAGCCCCAGCATTTT. Translation gives CASSQDATGFQPQHF. The complete variable domain, with remaining parts taken from reference TRBV3-1 and TRBJ1-5, reads DTAVSQTPKYLVTQMGNDKSIKCEQNLGHDTMYWYKQDSKKFLKIMFSYNNKELIINETVPNRFSPKSPDKAHLNLHINSLELGDSAVYFCASSQDATGFQPQHFGDGTRLSIL.

This chain joins TRBV12-3 or TRBV12-4 and TRBJ1-2, with TRBD1 identical over 7 bases. The CDR3 consists of 13 residues. The ends lost 6 bases at V and 8 bases at J; junction bases unmatched: 9. CDR3 amino acids: CASRFKGAGGYTF. The DNA for the CDR3 is TGTGCCAGCAGATTTAAGGGGGCGGGAGGCTACACCTTC.

The CDR3 sequence: CSAARDTNSPLHF. The CDR3 DNA reads TGCAGTGCGGCCCGGGACACAAATTCACCCCTCCACTTT. The rearrangement joins TRBV20-1 to TRBJ1-6; D perhaps matches TRBD1 (6 bases). This CDR3 region has 13 residues. Trimming shortened V by 6 bases and J by 7 bases, and 13 bases separated the two germline ends. Germline CDR1 DFQATT, CDR2 SNEGSKA (reference sequence).

The chain links TRBV6-2 or TRBV6-3 to TRBJ1-5; 7 bases fit TRBD1. The CDR3 has 14 amino acids. The V gene end was trimmed by 5 bases and the J gene end by 5 bases; junction bases not matched to a gene: 6. Germline V gene sequence: CDR1 MNHEY, CDR2 SVGEGT. As DNA, the CDR3 is TGTGCCAGCAGTACCGGGACAGTAGATCAGCCCCAGCATTTT. Translated: CASSTGTVDQPQHF.

The chain joins TRBV10-3 to TRBJ2-1; no reliable D call. CDR3 length: 11 amino acids. Per germline, CDR1 ENHRY and CDR2 SYGVKD. Deletions cut 7 bases from V and 9 bases from J, with 10 bases between. CDR3 DNA sequence: TGTGCCATCAAAAGTCCCGGTGAGCAGTTCTTC. Translated, it gives CAIKSPGEQFF.

V usage is TRBV6-1 and J usage is TRBJ2-1; tentative D call: TRBD2 (5 bases). Germline values: CDR1 MNHNS, CDR2 SASEGT. The CDR3 consists of 13 residues. The V and J ends lost 7 bases and 5 bases respectively, with 12 bases between them. CDR3 protein: CASTGLLHNEQFF. As DNA, the CDR3 is TGTGCCAGCACCGGACTGCTCCACAATGAGCAGTTCTTC.

This chain uses TRBV3-1 with TRBJ1-2; D is perhaps TRBD1 (5 bases). Germline-derived CDR1 and CDR2 are LGHDT and YNNKEL (reference sequence). The CDR3 runs 15 residues. V lost 2 bases to trimming and J lost 5 bases, with 15 bases between them. The CDR3 sequence: CASSQRGAPFYGYTF. The CDR3 DNA sequence: TGTGCCAGCAGCCAAAGAGGGGCCCCGTTTTATGGCTACACCTTC.

V gene TRBV7-2 combines with J gene TRBJ2-2; TRBD1 matches 8 bases. V was pared by 5 bases and J by 13 bases, with 9 bases of the junction left unmatched. The CDR3 spans 13 residues. Germline V gene data show CDR1 as SGHTA and CDR2 as FQGNSA. Here the CDR3 DNA reads TGTGCCAGCAGCCCCTGGACAGGGACGGGGCTGTTTTTT. The encoded protein is CASSPWTGTGLFF.

The chain employs TRBV7-2 and TRBJ2-1, with 8 positions matching TRBD2. Looked up from germline, CDR1 is SGHTA and CDR2 is FQGNSA. The CDR3 covers 15 residues. V was clipped by 3 bases and J by 8 bases; unmatched bases: 9. The CDR3 is CASSFGTSRLYEQFF. DNA of the CDR3: TGTGCCAGCAGCTTTGGGACTAGTAGGTTGTATGAGCAGTTCTTC. The full variable domain, with the rest looked up from reference TRBV7-2 and TRBJ2-1, is GAGVSQSPSNKVTEKGKDVELRCDPISGHTALYWYRQSLGQGLEFLIYFQGNSAPDKSGLPSDRFSAERTGGSVSTLTIQRTQQEDSAVYLCASSFGTSRLYEQFFGPGTRLTVL.

This chain uses TRBV5-1 with TRBJ1-1; a weak D match, TRBD1 (5 bases). CDR1 is SGHRS, CDR2 YFSETQ, per germline. V lost 2 bases, J lost 8 bases, and 13 bases lay in between. This CDR3 spans 13 amino acids. The CDR3 coding sequence is TGCGCCAGCAGCTTCGGTGGGGCTCGGGAAGCTTTCTTT. This encodes CASSFGGAREAFF.